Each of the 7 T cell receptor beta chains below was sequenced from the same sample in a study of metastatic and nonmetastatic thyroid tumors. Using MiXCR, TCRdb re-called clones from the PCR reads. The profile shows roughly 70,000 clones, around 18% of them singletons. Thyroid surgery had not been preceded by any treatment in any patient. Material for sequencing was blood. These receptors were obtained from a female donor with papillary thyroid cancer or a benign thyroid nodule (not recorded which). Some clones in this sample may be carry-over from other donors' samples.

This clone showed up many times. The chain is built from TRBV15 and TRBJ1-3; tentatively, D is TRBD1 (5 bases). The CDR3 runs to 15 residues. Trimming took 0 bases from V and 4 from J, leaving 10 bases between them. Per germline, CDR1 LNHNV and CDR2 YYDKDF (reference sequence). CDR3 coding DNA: TGTGCCACCAGCAGAGATTTAGGGGCCGGAAACACCATATATTTT. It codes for CATSRDLGAGNTIYF.

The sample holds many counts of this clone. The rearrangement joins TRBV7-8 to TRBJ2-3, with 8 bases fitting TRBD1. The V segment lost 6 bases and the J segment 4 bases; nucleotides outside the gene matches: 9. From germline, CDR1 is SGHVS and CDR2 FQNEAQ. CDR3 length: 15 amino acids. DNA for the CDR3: TGTGCCAGCAGTTCCGACAGGGGATGGGCAGATACGCAGTATTTT. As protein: CASSSDRGWADTQYF.

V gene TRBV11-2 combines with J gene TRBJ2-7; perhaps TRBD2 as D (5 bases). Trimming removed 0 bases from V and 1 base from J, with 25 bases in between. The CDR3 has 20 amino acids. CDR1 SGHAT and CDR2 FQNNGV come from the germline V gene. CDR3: CASSLEYSAPGSYNSYEQYF. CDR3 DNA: TGTGCCAGCAGCTTAGAGTATTCTGCGCCGGGGTCTTACAATTCCTACGAGCAGTACTTC.

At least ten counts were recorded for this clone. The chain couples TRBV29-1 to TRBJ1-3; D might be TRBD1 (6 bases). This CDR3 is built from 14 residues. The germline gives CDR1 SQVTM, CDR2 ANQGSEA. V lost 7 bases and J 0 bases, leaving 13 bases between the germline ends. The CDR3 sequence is CSDQGGSSGNTIYF. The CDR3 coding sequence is TGCAGCGATCAAGGGGGGAGCTCTGGAAACACCATATATTTT.

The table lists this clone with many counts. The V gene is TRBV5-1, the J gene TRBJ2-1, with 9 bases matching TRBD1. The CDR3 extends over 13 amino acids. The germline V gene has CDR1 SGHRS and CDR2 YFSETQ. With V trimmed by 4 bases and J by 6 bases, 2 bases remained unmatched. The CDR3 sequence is CASSVDRGNEQFF. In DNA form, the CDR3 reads TGCGCCAGCAGCGTGGACAGGGGCAATGAGCAGTTCTTC.

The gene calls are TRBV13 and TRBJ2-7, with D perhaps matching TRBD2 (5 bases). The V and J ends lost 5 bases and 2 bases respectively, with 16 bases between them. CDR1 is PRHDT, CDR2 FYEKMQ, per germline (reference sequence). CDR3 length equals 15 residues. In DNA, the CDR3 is TGTGCCAGCAGCCTCAGAGGGCCCGGGACCTACGAGCAGTACTTC. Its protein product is CASSLRGPGTYEQYF.

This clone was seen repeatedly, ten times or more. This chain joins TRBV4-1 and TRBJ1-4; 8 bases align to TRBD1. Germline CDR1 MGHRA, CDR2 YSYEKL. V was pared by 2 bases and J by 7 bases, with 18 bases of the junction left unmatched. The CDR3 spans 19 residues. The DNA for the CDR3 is TGCGCCAGCAGCCAAACCCGGACAGGGTCTAGGTTCCCGGGTGAAAAACTGTTTTTT. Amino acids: CASSQTRTGSRFPGEKLFF.